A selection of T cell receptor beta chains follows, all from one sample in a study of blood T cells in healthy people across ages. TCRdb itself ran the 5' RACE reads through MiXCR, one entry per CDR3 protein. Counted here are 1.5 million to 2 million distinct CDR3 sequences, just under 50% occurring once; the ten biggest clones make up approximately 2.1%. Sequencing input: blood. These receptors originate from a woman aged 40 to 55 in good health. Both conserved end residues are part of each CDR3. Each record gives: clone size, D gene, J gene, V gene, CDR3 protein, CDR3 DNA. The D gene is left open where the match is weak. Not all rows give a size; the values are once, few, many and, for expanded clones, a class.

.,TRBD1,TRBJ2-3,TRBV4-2,CASSQTGTGMALSRTDTQYF,TGTGCCAGCAGCCAGACCGGGACAGGAATGGCCCTCAGCCGCACAGATACGCAGTATTTT
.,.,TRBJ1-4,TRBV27,CASSLGGTKEKLFF,TGTGCCAGCAGTTTAGGGGGGACTAAGGAAAAACTGTTTTTT
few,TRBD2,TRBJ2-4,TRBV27,CASRGLAGEQYF,TGTGCCAGCAGAGGACTAGCGGGGGAGCAGTACTTC
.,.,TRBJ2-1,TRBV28,CASSKLAVSYNEQFF,TGTGCCAGCAGTAAGTTAGCGGTCTCCTACAATGAGCAGTTCTTC
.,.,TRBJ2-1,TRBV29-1,CSFARSRSYNEQFF,TGCAGCTTCGCACGATCACGCTCCTACAATGAGCAGTTCTTC
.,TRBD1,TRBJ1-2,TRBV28,CASSHRRTGLTYGYTF,TGTGCCAGCAGTCACCGAAGGACAGGGCTGACATACGGCTACACCTTC
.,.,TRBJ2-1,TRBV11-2,CASSQTLGGDSEQFF,TGTGCCAGCAGCCAAACCCTCGGTGGAGACAGTGAGCAGTTCTTC
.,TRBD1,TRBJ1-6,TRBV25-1,CASGESHRGNSPLHF,TGTGCCAGCGGTGAATCCCACAGGGGGAACTCACCCCTCCACTTT
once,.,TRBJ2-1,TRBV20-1,CSARGHPGPLGQFF,TGCAGTGCTAGAGGTCATCCGGGACCTCTTGGGCAGTTCTTC
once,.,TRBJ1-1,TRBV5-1,CASSLVGTASNEAFF,TGCGCCAGCAGCTTGGTAGGGACGGCCTCGAATGAAGCTTTCTTT
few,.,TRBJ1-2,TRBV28,CASSLQGPGANYGYTF,TGTGCCAGCAGTTTACAGGGGCCGGGAGCTAACTATGGCTACACCTTC
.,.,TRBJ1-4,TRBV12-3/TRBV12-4,CASSPDSYHEKLFF,TGTGCCAGCAGCCCGGACAGCTATCATGAAAAACTGTTTTTT
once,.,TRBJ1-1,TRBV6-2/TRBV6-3,CASNKGFGNTEAFF,TGTGCCTCTAACAAAGGGTTCGGGAACACTGAAGCTTTCTTT
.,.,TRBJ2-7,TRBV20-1,CSAAPLGTSYEQYF,TGCAGTGCTGCTCCCCTGGGGACCTCCTACGAGCAGTACTTC